The subject of this entry is one T cell receptor (beta chain). Its specificity is not known. This table comes from immunoSEQ multiplex PCR, and its TCRdb copy is limited to in-frame clones, with some not included. The profile shows tens of thousands of clones, about 87% of them singletons. CDR1 and CDR2 (germline): MDHEN, SYDVKM. This CDR3 comprises 16 residues. The V segment lost 2 bases and the J segment 3 bases; nucleotides outside the gene matches: 6. The data were taken from a study of graft-versus-host responses after intestinal transplantation. Whole-study context: For two to four years after anti-thymocyte globulin induction, all recipients took tacrolimus and steroids. Study-level findings and limits: Allografts carried high graft-versus-host to host-versus-graft clonal ratios in patients having graft-donor T cell macrochimerism. GvH clones appeared in recipient marrow, some first in ileum or blood. Early post-transplant declines in HvG were associated with peak levels of circulating GvH clones.

Source: PBMCs, taken 26 days after transplant. The chain carries TRBV28 and TRBJ2-3; the match to TRBD2 covers 9 bases. This TCR was recovered from a human patient who received an intestinal transplant, so some T cells may come from the graft donor. CDR3 bases: TGTGCCAGCAGTTTAACGGCGGGGGGGCCAACAGATACGCAGTATTTT. As protein: CASSLTAGGPTDTQYF.